This note documents a single TCR beta chain sequence. Germline values: CDR1 SGHRS, CDR2 YFSETQ. There are 16 residues in the CDR3. V lost 4 bases and J 0 bases, leaving 14 bases between the germline ends. This sample was taken from a study of blood T cells in healthy people across ages. Next came a second PCR, run for 7 to 11 cycles, which used a sample-barcoded 5' primer along with a J-beta primer mix. TCRdb reanalysed the 5' RACE reads using MiXCR and keeps one entry per CDR3 protein. Among 800,000 or so distinct CDR3 sequences listed, around 50% were seen once. This chain joins TRBV5-1 and TRBJ2-4, with a possible D match to TRBD2 (6 bases). The origin of this receptor is a man older than 75 in good health. The sample was blood. The CDR3 DNA is TGCGCCAGCAGCGGGGGACTCGATATAGCCAAAAACATTCAGTACTTC. Protein product: CASSGGLDIAKNIQYF.